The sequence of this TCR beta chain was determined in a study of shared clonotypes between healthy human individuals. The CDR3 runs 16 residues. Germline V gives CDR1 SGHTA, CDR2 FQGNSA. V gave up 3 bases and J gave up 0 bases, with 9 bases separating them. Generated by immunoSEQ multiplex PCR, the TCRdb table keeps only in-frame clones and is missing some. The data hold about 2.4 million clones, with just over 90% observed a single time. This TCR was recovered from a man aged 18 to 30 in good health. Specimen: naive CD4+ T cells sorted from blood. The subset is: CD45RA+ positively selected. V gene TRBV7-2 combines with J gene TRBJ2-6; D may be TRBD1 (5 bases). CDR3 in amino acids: CASSFPTGSGANVLTF. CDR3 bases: TGTGCCAGCAGCTTCCCTACAGGCTCTGGGGCCAACGTCCTGACTTTC.